This TCR beta chain was observed in a study of OX40 agonist ivuxolimab in advanced cancers. Notes on the study in general: CD4+ and CD8+ blood T cells expanded clonally by week 6 at 0.1 to 3.0 mg/kg.

Sequenced by immunoSEQ multiplex PCR; TCRdb stores in-frame clones only, minus some. The repertoire holds some 61,000 clones, with roughly 76% as singletons. The table lists this clone with a few counts. Its antigen is unidentified. With 7 bases clipped from V and 5 bases from J, the junction kept 5 bases outside the gene matches. CDR1 and CDR2 from the germline V gene are SNHLY and FYNNEI. The CDR3 is 15 residues long. Sequenced material: CD4+ or CD8+ T cells sorted from blood, taken in a trial of the OX40 agonist ivuxolimab. This sequence joins TRBV2 and TRBJ2-1; 13 nucleotides agree with TRBD2. This TCR was sampled from an adult with an advanced solid tumor such as melanoma, head and neck, liver or kidney cancer. The CDR3 DNA reads TGTGCCAGCACCACTAGCGGGGGGGTTGACAATGAGCAGTTCTTC. Its translation is CASTTSGGVDNEQFF.